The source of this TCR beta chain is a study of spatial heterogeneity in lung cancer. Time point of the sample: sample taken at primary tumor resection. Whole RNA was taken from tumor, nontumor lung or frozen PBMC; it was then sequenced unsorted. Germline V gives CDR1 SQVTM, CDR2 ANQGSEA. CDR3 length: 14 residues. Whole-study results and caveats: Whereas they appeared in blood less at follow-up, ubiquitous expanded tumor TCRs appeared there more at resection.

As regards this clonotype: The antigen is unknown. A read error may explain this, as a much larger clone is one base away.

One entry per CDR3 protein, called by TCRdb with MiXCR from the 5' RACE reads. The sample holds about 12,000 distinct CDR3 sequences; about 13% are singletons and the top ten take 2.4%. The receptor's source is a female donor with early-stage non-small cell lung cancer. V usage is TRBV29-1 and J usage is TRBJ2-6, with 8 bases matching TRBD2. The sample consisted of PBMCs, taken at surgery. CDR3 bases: TGCAGCGCCGGGGGGGCCTCTGGGGCCAGCGTCCTGACTTTC. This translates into CSAGGASGASVLTF.